This T cell receptor (beta chain) appears in the sequencing data of a study of OX40 agonist ivuxolimab in advanced cancers. Turning to the study itself: The drug used for patients, ivuxolimab, was an agonistic anti-OX40 (CD134) antibody. Treatment received earlier with anti-PD-1, anti-PD-L1 or anti-CTLA-4 agents was allowed, and less than 45% had some.

The CDR3 contains 15 residues. Trimming cost V 6 bases and J 11 bases; bases outside gene matches: 17. Germline CDR1 reads MDHEN; CDR2 reads SYDVKM. Study-wide results and caveats: The mean number of expanded clones was higher in CD8+ T cells than in CD4+.

Excluded were patients having autoimmune disease history or systemic immunosuppression. Concerning this clone: Its antigen is currently unknown.

Using immunoSEQ multiplex PCR, the repertoire was profiled, and TCRdb retains in-frame clones only, with some absent. The data hold about 79,000 clones, with about nine tenths observed a single time. Sample: CD4+ or CD8+ T cells sorted from blood, taken in a trial of the OX40 agonist ivuxolimab. The V gene is TRBV28, the J gene TRBJ2-5, with 8 bases that match TRBD1. The clonotype was recovered from an adult with an advanced solid tumor such as melanoma, head and neck, liver or kidney cancer. The CDR3 nucleotides are TGTGCCAGCAGCTCAACAGGGGGTCAATCCTGGGGGCAGTACTTC. Amino acid sequence: CASSSTGGQSWGQYF.